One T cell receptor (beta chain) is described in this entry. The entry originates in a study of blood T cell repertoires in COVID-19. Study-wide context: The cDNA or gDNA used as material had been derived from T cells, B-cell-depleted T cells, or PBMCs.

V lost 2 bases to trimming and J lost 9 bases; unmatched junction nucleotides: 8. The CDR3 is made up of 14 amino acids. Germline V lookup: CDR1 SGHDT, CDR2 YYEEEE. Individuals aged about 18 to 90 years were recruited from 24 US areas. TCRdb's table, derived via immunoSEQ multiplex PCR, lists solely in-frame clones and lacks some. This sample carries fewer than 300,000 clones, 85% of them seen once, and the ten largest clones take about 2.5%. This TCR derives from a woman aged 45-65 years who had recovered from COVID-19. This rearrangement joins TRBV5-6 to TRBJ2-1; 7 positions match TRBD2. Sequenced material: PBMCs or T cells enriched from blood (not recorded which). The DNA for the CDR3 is TGTGCCAGCAGCTTCGTGGGAAGGGAGGGTGAGCAGTTCTTC. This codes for CASSFVGREGEQFF.